This TCR beta chain was retrieved from a study of shared T cell receptors in the human thymus. The CDR3 loop spans 15 amino acids. With V trimmed by 0 bases and J by 4 bases, 5 bases remained unmatched. Germline V gene sequence: CDR1 SGHTS, CDR2 YDEGEE. Profiled with immunoSEQ multiplex PCR; TCRdb holds only in-frame clones, not every one. The repertoire holds 72,000 or so clones, with 90% to 95% as singletons. Source material: thymocytes. This receptor was taken from a human donor. The V gene is TRBV5-8, the J gene TRBJ2-5; the match to TRBD2 covers 8 bases. In DNA form, the CDR3 reads TGTGCCAGCAGCTTGGTTAGCGGGGTTTTAGAGACCCAGTACTTC. Translation gives CASSLVSGVLETQYF.